Sequencing of this TCR beta chain was carried out in a study of blood T cells in healthy people across ages. General study findings and limits: Changes seen in expanded clonotypes were possibly confounded by donor CMV status left unknown. More naive CD4+ cells and higher diversity were found in long-lived than in aged donors.

The CDR3 has 17 amino acids. Germline CDR1 and CDR2: SGHTA and FQGNSA. The J segment lost 1 base and the V segment lost 4 bases, leaving 4 bases of the junction unmatched. As to this clonotype: Its target is not known.

Drawing of peripheral blood yielded about 10 milliliters from each donor. Alongside a J-beta primer mix, a sample-barcoded 5' primer served in a second PCR lasting roughly 6 to 12 cycles. Every sample returned 3 million or more CDR3-containing paired-end reads. TCRdb ran MiXCR on the 5' RACE reads and lists one entry per CDR3 protein. Of 1.5 million to 2 million distinct CDR3 sequences in the sample, about 50% were seen once. The sequenced sample was blood. The J gene is TRBJ2-5, the V gene TRBV7-2; 15 nucleotides agree with TRBD2. The origin of this receptor is a woman in her forties in good health. CDR3 in DNA: TGTGCCAGCAGCTGGGGACTAGCGGGGGGAATCCAAGAGACCCAGTACTTC. Protein sequence: CASSWGLAGGIQETQYF.